These T cell receptor beta chains were read from a single sample in a study of blood T cell repertoires in COVID-19. Here immunoSEQ multiplex PCR was the method, and the copy in TCRdb shows in-frame clones only, minus some. The table records roughly 330,000 clones, approximately 86% of them present only once. The sequenced material came from peripheral blood. The receptors derive from a man in his thirties or forties with COVID-19, enrolled during active disease. Each CDR3 is given with its conserved first and last residue. The D gene is left open where the match is weak. Clone size appears in some rows only: once, few, many, or a class for an expanded clone.

V,J,length,size,D,CDR3,DNA
TRBV9,TRBJ2-3,16,NA,NA,CASSVGTFSSTDTQYF,TGTGCCAGCAGCGTAGGGACATTTTCTAGCACAGATACGCAGTATTTT
TRBV5-5,TRBJ1-6,15,few,NA,CASSWRAVYNSPLHF,TGTGCCAGCAGCTGGAGGGCCGTGTATAATTCACCCCTCCACTTT
TRBV25-1,TRBJ1-2,14,NA,TRBD1,CASVPSGTGNGYTF,TGTGCCAGCGTCCCGAGCGGGACAGGGAATGGCTACACCTTC
TRBV4-3,TRBJ2-7,13,NA,NA,CASSSSYGYEQYF,TGCGCCAGCAGCTCCTCCTATGGTTACGAGCAGTACTTC
TRBV28,TRBJ2-1,18,NA,TRBD2,CASSFNLAGRPTGGEQFF,TGTGCCAGCAGTTTTAACCTTGCGGGGAGGCCGACCGGGGGGGAGCAGTTCTTC
TRBV19,TRBJ2-3,14,NA,NA,CASSPDRYTDTQYF,TGTGCCAGTAGTCCTGACAGGTACACAGATACGCAGTATTTT
TRBV6-5,TRBJ1-2,13,NA,NA,CASRERGPYGYTF,TGTGCCAGCAGGGAGAGAGGGCCCTATGGCTACACCTTC
TRBV11-2,TRBJ1-1,12,once,NA,CASNEVNTEAFF,TGTGCCAGCAATGAGGTGAACACTGAAGCTTTCTTT
TRBV6-2/TRBV6-3,TRBJ1-5,15,NA,TRBD1,CASRPDRDLNQPQHF,TGTGCCAGCAGACCTGACAGGGATTTGAATCAGCCCCAGCATTTT
TRBV7-8,TRBJ2-6,16,NA,NA,CASSLSGDSGANVLTF,TGTGCCAGCAGCTTATCCGGGGACTCTGGGGCCAACGTCCTGACTTTC
TRBV10-3,TRBJ2-1,11,NA,NA,CAIRRYNEQFF,TGTGCCATCAGGAGGTACAATGAGCAGTTCTTC
TRBV7-2,TRBJ2-7,16,few,TRBD2,CASSLATSGAIYEQYF,TGTGCCAGCAGCTTAGCGACTAGCGGGGCAATCTACGAGCAGTACTTC
TRBV30,TRBJ1-5,15,NA,NA,CAWSVLRGSNQPQHF,TGTGCCTGGAGTGTACTCAGGGGTAGCAATCAGCCCCAGCATTTT
TRBV12-3/TRBV12-4,TRBJ2-1,12,NA,NA,CASNSLANEQFF,TGTGCCAGCAACTCCCTAGCTAATGAGCAGTTCTTC
TRBV7-9,TRBJ2-3,12,few,TRBD1,CASSLGTGSQYF,TGTGCCAGCAGCTTGGGGACAGGATCACAGTATTTT
TRBV27,TRBJ1-6,20,NA,TRBD1,CASSSLTGQGMLAYNSPLHF,TGTGCCAGCAGTTCCTTAACGGGACAGGGGATGTTAGCCTATAATTCACCCCTCCACTTT
TRBV23-1,TRBJ2-7,15,NA,TRBD2,CASSVAGGCHYEQYF,TGCGCCAGCAGCGTAGCGGGGGGCTGCCACTACGAGCAGTACTTC
TRBV18,TRBJ1-5,14,NA,NA,CASSPRTVDQPQHF,TGTGCCAGCTCACCAAGGACAGTGGATCAGCCCCAGCATTTT
TRBV5-8,TRBJ1-2,15,few,NA,CASSYRGQRVDGYTF,TGTGCCAGCAGCTACCGGGGACAACGGGTCGATGGCTACACCTTC
TRBV7-2,TRBJ2-5,12,NA,NA,CASSFHGETQYF,TGTGCCAGCAGCTTCCACGGGGAGACCCAGTACTTC
TRBV9,TRBJ2-2,14,NA,NA,CASSVSRAVGELFF,TGTGCCAGCAGCGTTTCCAGGGCGGTCGGGGAGCTGTTTTTT
TRBV3-1/TRBV3-2,TRBJ2-7,14,NA,NA,CASSYRDSGGEQYF,TGTGCCAGCAGCTACCGGGACTCCGGTGGAGAGCAGTACTTC
TRBV6-5,TRBJ2-3,12,few,NA,CASSPTADTQYF,TGTGCCAGCAGTCCGACAGCAGATACGCAGTATTTT
TRBV6-2/TRBV6-3,TRBJ2-7,11,NA,NA,CASSQNYEQYF,TGTGCCAGCAGTCAGAACTACGAGCAGTACTTC
TRBV20-1,TRBJ1-6,17,NA,NA,CSASRGEGSSYNSPLHF,TGCAGTGCTAGTAGGGGGGAGGGTAGCTCCTATAATTCACCCCTCCACTTT
TRBV3-1/TRBV3-2,TRBJ1-2,14,NA,NA,CASSHDRPFGGYTF,TGTGCCAGCAGCCACGACAGGCCTTTCGGTGGCTACACCTTC
TRBV5-4,TRBJ1-6,16,NA,NA,CASSIYAGTNNSPLHF,TGTGCCAGCAGCATATATGCCGGGACTAATAATTCACCCCTCCACTTT
TRBV6-6,TRBJ1-1,15,NA,NA,CASSRKPLGGRGAFF,TGTGCCAGCAGTCGCAAACCCCTTGGGGGCAGGGGAGCTTTCTTT
TRBV7-3,TRBJ1-6,15,NA,TRBD1,CASSFGTGGDSPLHF,TGTGCCAGCAGTTTCGGGACAGGAGGGGATTCACCCCTCCACTTT
TRBV5-5,TRBJ1-6,20,NA,TRBD1,CASSISDRGYGSSYNSPLHF,TGTGCCAGCAGCATCTCGGACAGGGGGTATGGGAGCTCCTATAATTCACCCCTCCACTTT
TRBV3-1/TRBV3-2,TRBJ2-1,14,NA,TRBD2,CASSRPSGGDEQFF,TGTGCCAGCAGCCGACCTAGCGGGGGGGATGAGCAGTTCTTC